These 20 T cell receptor beta chains originate from one sample sequenced in a study of cytomegalovirus exposure and HLA in healthy donors. Only in-frame clones appear in the TCRdb table, and some are missing; sequencing was by immunoSEQ multiplex PCR. This sample has around 250,000 clones, with 90% found just once. The material sequenced was PBMCs. The receptor set was obtained from a woman aged 18-29 years in good health and CMV-seronegative.

The chain has TRBV28 and TRBJ1-1, with D hard to call. In germline, CDR1 is MDHEN, CDR2 SYDVKM. Between the trimmed V and J ends, which lost 5 bases and 8 bases, there was a span of 9 bases. The CDR3 consists of 11 residues. The CDR3 loop is CASSPSAEAFF. DNA of the CDR3: TGTGCCAGCAGTCCATCCGCGGAAGCTTTCTTT.

The chain couples TRBV18 to TRBJ1-1; perhaps TRBD1 as D (6 bases). Germline CDR1 reads KGHSH; CDR2 reads LQKENI. The germline V and J ends were trimmed by 3 bases and 6 bases, with 11 bases remaining between them. There are 13 residues in the CDR3. In DNA form, the CDR3 reads TGTGCCAGCTCACCGGGGCAGGGGTCTGAAGCTTTCTTT. Translated: CASSPGQGSEAFF.

The DNA for the CDR3 is TGTGCCAGCAGTGCCAAGACATTCATCGGCGCGAACACCGGGGAGCTGTTTTTT. Its translation: CASSAKTFIGANTGELFF. V usage is TRBV6-1 and J usage is TRBJ2-2; D not certain. With 4 bases removed from V and 0 bases from J, the gap between germline ends came to 18 bases. The CDR3 length is 18 residues. Germline-derived CDR1 and CDR2 are MNHNS and SASEGT.

The CDR3 DNA reads TGTGCCACCGCAAGCACAAGCGGGGACACTGAAGCTTTCTTT. This codes for CATASTSGDTEAFF. V and J are TRBV2 and TRBJ1-1; D unclear. Germline CDR1 is SNHLY and CDR2 is FYNNEI. Trimming stripped 10 bases from V and 3 bases from J, with 18 bases between. The CDR3 loop spans 14 amino acids.

Comment on this clone: The germline gene is not matched at one end of the junction; a read error may be the cause. The rearrangement joins TRBV6-4 to TRBJ1-5; no clear D. CDR1 is MRHNA and CDR2 is SNTAGT in the germline V gene. This CDR3 region has 15 residues. This CDR3 is CASSEEAGSHQPQHF. DNA of the CDR3: TGTGCCAGCAGTGAGGAGGCCGGTAGCCATCAGCCCCAGCATTTT.

The gene calls are TRBV11-3 and TRBJ1-3, with D unclear. With 5 bases removed from V and 2 bases from J, the gap between germline ends came to 7 bases. The CDR3 has 13 residues. Germline V gives CDR1 SGHNT, CDR2 YENEEA. CDR3 loop: CASSQSAGNTIYF. The DNA for the CDR3 is TGTGCCAGCAGCCAATCAGCTGGAAACACCATATATTTT. Complete variable domain (other parts from reference TRBV11-3 and TRBJ1-3): EAGVVQSPRYKIIEKKQPVAFWCNPISGHNTLYWYLQNLGQGPELLIRYENEEAVDDSQLPKDRFSAERLKGVDSTLKIQPAELGDSAVYLCASSQSAGNTIYFGEGSWLTVV.

As regards this clone: Other DNA sequences of this sample code for an identical CDR3. The chain joins TRBV28 to TRBJ2-3; the D gene is possibly TRBD1 (6 bases). Germline V gives CDR1 MDHEN, CDR2 SYDVKM. Trimming took 4 bases from V and 1 from J, leaving 6 bases between them. CDR3 length equals 13 residues. The CDR3 nucleotides read TGTGCCAGCAGTTGGACAGGCACAGATACGCAGTATTTT. It is translated as CASSWTGTDTQYF.

This clone has only one observation. This chain uses TRBV29-1 with TRBJ2-5, with D possibly matching TRBD2 (6 bases). Germline lookup yields CDR1 SQVTM and CDR2 ANQGSEA. The length of the CDR3 is 13 residues. Between the trimmed V and J ends, which lost 7 bases and 5 bases, there was a span of 17 bases. In DNA form, the CDR3 reads TGCAGCGCCCAATCGGGGCGGGGCGAGACCCAGTACTTC. Translation gives CSAQSGRGETQYF.

This clone was observed a single time. This chain uses TRBV5-1 with TRBJ2-2, with TRBD2 matching 8 bases. With 6 bases clipped from V and 10 bases from J, the junction kept 14 bases outside the gene matches. This CDR3 region has 15 residues. Germline CDR1 and CDR2: SGHRS and YFSETQ. CDR3 amino acids: CASTPGPSGSQELFF. The DNA for the CDR3 is TGCGCCAGCACCCCGGGCCCTAGCGGGTCCCAGGAGCTGTTTTTT.

The rearrangement joins TRBV7-9 to TRBJ2-1; 7 positions agree with TRBD2. Germline V gives CDR1 SEHNR, CDR2 FQNEAQ (reference sequence). This CDR3 has 12 amino acids. V lost 4 bases and J lost 10; bases outside the gene matches: 4. CDR3 sequence: CASSSGGGEQFF. For the CDR3, the DNA is TGTGCCAGCAGCTCCGGCGGGGGAGAGCAGTTCTTC.

The rearrangement links TRBV5-1 to TRBJ2-7; 10 bases are shared with TRBD1. This CDR3 comprises 14 residues. V lost 0 bases, J lost 6 bases, and 3 bases stayed unmatched. In germline, CDR1 is SGHRS, CDR2 YFSETQ. The CDR3 sequence is CASSLGDRGGEQYF. CDR3 nucleotide sequence: TGCGCCAGCAGCTTGGGGGACAGGGGAGGCGAGCAGTACTTC.

The chain uses TRBV5-6 and TRBJ2-2; tentatively, D is TRBD1 (6 bases). CDR3 size: 15 residues. In germline, CDR1 is SGHDT, CDR2 YYEEEE. The V end lost 5 bases, the J end lost 2 bases, and 13 bases lay between the germline ends. CDR3 residues: CASSSTGDNTGELFF. In DNA, the CDR3 is TGTGCCAGCAGTTCGACAGGAGACAACACCGGGGAGCTGTTTTTT.

J is TRBJ1-2 and V is TRBV14; D possibly corresponds to TRBD1 (5 bases). This CDR3 has 15 amino acids. Per the germline V gene, CDR1 is SGHDN and CDR2 is FVKESK. V lost 4 bases, J lost 4 bases, and 16 bases lay in between. The CDR3 reads CASSLQGRGGYGYTF. In DNA form, the CDR3 reads TGTGCCAGCAGCCTTCAGGGCCGTGGTGGCTATGGCTACACCTTC.

This chain joins TRBV7-8 and TRBJ2-7, with 11 bases aligning to TRBD1. V trimming: 4 bases; J trimming: 3 bases; junction bases outside the gene matches: 8. The CDR3 runs to 16 residues. The germline V gene encodes CDR1 SGHVS and CDR2 FQNEAQ. CDR3 in amino acids: CASSSLGDRGFYEQYF. CDR3 nucleotide sequence: TGTGCCAGCAGCTCACTGGGGGACAGGGGGTTCTACGAGCAGTACTTC.

The chain has TRBV13 and TRBJ1-3; no definite D call. Trimming left V 2 bases short and J 2 bases short, with 7 bases between. The length of the CDR3 is 14 residues. From germline, CDR1 is PRHDT and CDR2 FYEKMQ (reference sequence). Written as DNA, the CDR3 is TGTGCCAGCAGCTTACGAACTCCTGGAAACACCATATATTTT. Its translation is CASSLRTPGNTIYF.

CDR3 protein: CASSLLRTGAEKLFF. In DNA, the CDR3 is TGTGCCAGCAGTTTACTCCGGACAGGGGCTGAAAAACTGTTTTTT. This sequence joins TRBV28 and TRBJ1-4; the match to TRBD1 covers 9 bases. The germline V gene has CDR1 MDHEN and CDR2 SYDVKM. With V trimmed by 2 bases and J by 7 bases, 5 bases remained unmatched. This CDR3 is 15 amino acids long.

The chain has TRBV28 and TRBJ2-2, with D possibly being TRBD2 (6 bases). The CDR3 is made up of 16 amino acids. Germline values: CDR1 MDHEN, CDR2 SYDVKM. Trimming left V 0 bases short and J 0 bases short, with 8 bases between. The CDR3 region is CASSLWGTSNTGELFF. The CDR3 nucleotides are TGTGCCAGCAGTTTATGGGGGACTTCGAACACCGGGGAGCTGTTTTTT.

V and J are TRBV5-1 and TRBJ2-2; TRBD1 aligns across 8 bases. The germline V gene encodes CDR1 SGHRS and CDR2 YFSETQ. The CDR3 runs to 16 residues. V lost 3 bases and J lost 5; bases outside the gene matches: 9. The CDR3 nucleotides are TGCGCCAGCAGCTCCCCAGGGACAGGTTTGACCGGGGAGCTGTTTTTT. It codes for CASSSPGTGLTGELFF. Drawing the rest from reference TRBV5-1 and TRBJ2-2, the complete variable domain is KAGVTQTPRYLIKTRGQQVTLSCSPISGHRSVSWYQQTPGQGLQFLFEYFSETQRNKGNFPGRFSGRQFSNSRSEMNVSTLELGDSALYLCASSSPGTGLTGELFFGEGSRLTVL.

The V and J genes are TRBV7-4 and TRBJ2-1; 11 bases fit TRBD2. The CDR3 totals 17 residues. The V gene end was trimmed by 3 bases and the J gene end by 3 bases; junction bases not matched to a gene: 7. Germline CDR1 is SGHVT and CDR2 is SQSDAQ. The CDR3 protein is CASSLQKLAGVYNEQFF. In DNA, the CDR3 is TGTGCCAGCAGCTTGCAGAAACTAGCGGGGGTCTACAATGAGCAGTTCTTC. The variable domain in full, with the rest retrieved from reference TRBV7-4 and TRBJ2-1, is GAGVSQSPRYKVAKRGRDVALRCDSISGHVTLYWYRQTLGQGSEVLTYSQSDAQRDKSGRPSGRFSAERPERSVSTLKIQRTEQGDSAVYLCASSLQKLAGVYNEQFFGPGTRLTVL.

The chain employs TRBV4-1 and TRBJ2-7; D is undetermined. V was pared by 1 base and J by 3 bases, with 10 bases between. Germline loops: CDR1 MGHRA, CDR2 YSYEKL. This CDR3 is 14 amino acids long. CDR3 loop: CASSQARSDYEQYF. The DNA for the CDR3 is TGCGCCAGCAGCCAAGCTAGATCCGACTACGAGCAGTACTTC.